The present T cell receptor (beta chain) was sequenced within a study of breast tumors, draining lymph nodes, adjacent tissues. This clonotype was seen at least ten times. What it recognizes is unknown. The junction shows a germline mismatch at one end, possibly a read error. Study results and limitations: Tumors had less TCR diversity than lymph nodes, more than nontumor tissue. Compared with basal-like, luminal-like tumors shared significantly more repertoire with nontumor tissue.

The lymph nodes were axillary draining lymph nodes from breast cancer patients. TCRdb fed the multiplex PCR reads into MiXCR, producing one record per CDR3 protein. The sample records about 140,000 distinct CDR3 sequences, over 25% being singletons. The receptor was isolated from a female donor with breast cancer. Some clones in this sample may be carry-over from other donors' samples. Sequenced sample: axillary lymph node tissue.

The CDR3 region is CASSLTGDENLFF. Written as DNA, the CDR3 is TGCGCCAGCAGCTTAACAGGTGATGAAAACCTGTTTTTT. V gene TRBV5-1 combines with J gene TRBJ1-4, with D possibly being TRBD1 (5 bases). Germline V gives CDR1 SGHRS, CDR2 YFSETQ. There are 13 residues in the CDR3.